The sequence of this TCR beta chain was determined in a study of T cell clonotyping in hematopoietic cell transplantation. Note on this clone: Its specificity is not known.

The method was immunoSEQ multiplex PCR; TCRdb's version includes in-frame clones alone and lacks a portion of them. This sample has some 5,100 clones, with roughly 29% found just once. Recipients were bled about 28 days pretransplant and at posttransplant days 30, 100, 180. Germline V CDR1 and CDR2: GTSNPN, SVGIG (reference sequence). Trimming cost V 8 bases and J 3 bases; bases outside gene matches: 4. This CDR3 contains 12 residues. Study conclusions and caveats: Pathologically expanded recipient clonotypes increased progressively from day 30 to day 180 as diversity fell. Few recipient clonotypes overlapped donors; over 95% were de novo at given depth. Broader posttransplant TCR repertoire diversity was predicted by graft donor and pretransplant recipient Inverse Simpson Index values.

The rearrangement uses TRBV30 and TRBJ2-7, with TRBD1 matching over 10 bases. The receptor comes from a male patient aged 35 to 55 who had an allogeneic stem cell transplant from an unrelated donor, so the T cells may come from the graft donor. Some clones in this sample may be carry-over from other donors' samples. The sample was peripheral blood mononuclear cells, taken 180 days after allogeneic stem cell transplant. CDR3 protein: CATRDRGYEQYF. Written as DNA, the CDR3 is TGTGCCACCCGGGACAGGGGCTACGAGCAGTACTTC.